These 25 T cell receptor beta chains came from one sample sequenced in a study of cytomegalovirus exposure and HLA in healthy donors. In the PCR, 60 Vbeta and 13 Jbeta primers were used. Clones were sequenced by immunoSEQ multiplex PCR, and TCRdb holds only the in-frame ones, with some missing. Among 100,000 to 150,000 clones listed, just over 75% were seen once. The specimen sequenced was PBMCs. The origin of the receptors is a woman aged 50 to 60 in good health and CMV-seronegative.

The chain joins TRBV29-1 to TRBJ1-2; 7 bases agree with TRBD1. CDR3 length equals 15 residues. Trimming at V came to 5 bases and at J to 2 bases, leaving 11 bases not matched to a gene. Germline lookup yields CDR1 SQVTM and CDR2 ANQGSEA. In nucleotides, the CDR3 is TGCAGCGTTACTCGGGCAGGGGGATCCAACTATGGCTACACCTTC. As protein: CSVTRAGGSNYGYTF.

The chain employs TRBV5-6 and TRBJ2-2; D perhaps matches TRBD2 (6 bases). This CDR3 is built from 15 residues. Deletions cut 5 bases from V and 4 bases from J, with 15 bases between. Germline CDR1 is SGHDT and CDR2 is YYEEEE. The CDR3 sequence is CASRGGMGGTGELFF. CDR3 bases: TGTGCCAGCAGAGGCGGGATGGGTGGCACCGGGGAGCTGTTTTTT.

The V call is TRBV30, the J call TRBJ2-2; weak D call: TRBD2 (5 bases). Between the trimmed V and J ends, which lost 5 bases and 7 bases, there was a span of 11 bases. The CDR3 spans 12 residues. CDR1 is GTSNPN and CDR2 is SVGIG in the germline V gene (reference sequence). The CDR3 DNA follows: TGTGCCTGGGGGCGGGTTATCGGGGAGCTGTTTTTT. It is translated as CAWGRVIGELFF. The full variable domain, rest sourced from reference TRBV30 and TRBJ2-2, is SQTIHQWPATLVQPVGSPLSLECTVEGTSNPNLYWYRQAAGRGLQLLFYSVGIGQISSEVPQNLSASRPQDRQFILSSKKLLLSDSGFYLCAWGRVIGELFFGEGSRLTVL.

This clone occurred once. The J gene is TRBJ1-5, the V gene TRBV25-1; tentative D call: TRBD1 (6 bases). Trimming shortened V by 3 bases and J by 0 bases, and 9 bases separated the two germline ends. CDR1 and CDR2 (germline): MGHDK, SYGVNS. The length of the CDR3 is 15 residues. The DNA for the CDR3 is TGTGCCAGCAGTGATCCAGGGGATAGCAATCAGCCCCAGCATTTT. It is translated as CASSDPGDSNQPQHF. The full variable domain, completed using reference TRBV25-1 and TRBJ1-5, is EADIYQTPRYLVIGTGKKITLECSQTMGHDKMYWYQQDPGMELHLIHYSYGVNSTEKGDLSSESTVSRIRTEHFPLTLESARPSHTSQYLCASSDPGDSNQPQHFGDGTRLSIL.

The rearrangement uses TRBV27 and TRBJ1-5, with D unresolved. CDR1 is MNHEY and CDR2 is SMNVEV in the germline V gene (reference sequence). V lost 3 bases and J lost 4, with 7 bases in between. This CDR3 has 13 residues. The DNA for the CDR3 is TGTGCCAGCAGTTTTTGGGCTAATCAGCCCCAGCATTTT. It yields the protein CASSFWANQPQHF.

Only a few counts were recorded for this clone. The chain carries TRBV19 and TRBJ1-1, with D possibly being TRBD1 (5 bases). V was shortened by 5 bases and J by 5 bases, with 15 bases between the two germline ends. Germline lookup yields CDR1 LNHDA and CDR2 SQIVND (reference sequence). This CDR3 is 14 amino acids long. In nucleotides, the CDR3 is TGTGCCAGTAGTGTCCTAAAGGGGCGGACTGAAGCTTTCTTT. As protein: CASSVLKGRTEAFF.

The J gene is TRBJ1-1, the V gene TRBV12-5, with D unclear. The CDR3 covers 15 residues. In germline, CDR1 is LGHNT, CDR2 FRNRAP. The germline V and J ends were trimmed by 1 base and 1 base, with 10 bases remaining between them. CDR3 amino acids: CASGLGQFTNTEAFF. The CDR3 DNA is TGTGCTAGTGGTTTGGGGCAGTTTACGAACACTGAAGCTTTCTTT.

The chain combines TRBV5-1 with TRBJ2-1; 8 positions agree with TRBD1. Trimming removed 0 bases from V and 4 bases from J; junction bases left unmatched: 9. The CDR3 contains 17 residues. Germline V lookup: CDR1 SGHRS, CDR2 YFSETQ. CDR3 region: CASSLGAGGGKYNEQFF. CDR3 in DNA: TGCGCCAGCAGCTTGGGGGCAGGGGGCGGAAAATACAATGAGCAGTTCTTC.

This rearrangement joins TRBV15 to TRBJ1-6, with 8 bases aligning to TRBD1. This CDR3 is 16 amino acids long. V dropped 1 base and J dropped 8; count of bases not matched to a gene: 7. The germline V gene has CDR1 LNHNV and CDR2 YYDKDF (reference sequence). CDR3 DNA sequence: TGTGCCACCAGCAGAGTTCCAGGGGGCATATATTCACCCCTCCACTTT. It is translated as CATSRVPGGIYSPLHF.

The chain is built from TRBV28 and TRBJ2-7, with D perhaps matching TRBD2 (7 bases). Deletions cut 7 bases from V and 3 bases from J, with 16 bases between. This CDR3 is built from 14 residues. Germline CDR1 is MDHEN and CDR2 is SYDVKM. The CDR3 DNA reads as TGTGCCAGCACCCCCGGCGGGGGCGTCTACGAGCAGTACTTC. Translating gives CASTPGGGVYEQYF.

The chain is built from TRBV18 and TRBJ1-2; D possibly corresponds to TRBD1 (5 bases). The CDR3 length is 15 residues. V was pared by 5 bases and J by 2 bases, with 15 bases between. Per the germline V gene, CDR1 is KGHSH and CDR2 is LQKENI. The DNA of the CDR3 is TGTGCCAGCTCATCCCAACAGGTCCAGAACTATGGCTACACCTTC. Amino acid sequence: CASSSQQVQNYGYTF.

This clone was picked up a small number of times. The rearrangement joins TRBV7-3 to TRBJ1-1; a weak D match, TRBD1 (5 bases). V was shortened by 1 base and J by 5 bases, with 17 bases between the two germline ends. Germline V gene sequence: CDR1 SGHTA, CDR2 FQGTGA. The CDR3 has 16 residues. The CDR3 region is CASSLSAGIRGTEAFF. The CDR3 coding sequence is TGTGCCAGCAGCTTAAGTGCGGGGATAAGGGGAACTGAAGCTTTCTTT.

The chain uses TRBV4-3 and TRBJ2-2, with 13 bases identical to TRBD2. CDR3 size: 15 residues. The germline CDR1 and CDR2 sequences are LGHNA and YSLEER. V trimming: 4 bases; J trimming: 8 bases; junction bases outside the gene matches: 4. CDR3 nucleotides: TGCGCCAGCAGCCCTGGACTAGCGGGAGTTGGGGAGCTGTTTTTT. Its translation is CASSPGLAGVGELFF.

This clone was seen only a few times. This sequence joins TRBV14 and TRBJ2-5, with TRBD2 identical over 12 bases. Germline V lookup: CDR1 SGHDN, CDR2 FVKESK. J lost 5 bases, V lost 4 bases, and 11 bases had no gene match. This CDR3 is built from 17 residues. This CDR3 is CASSPHILAGGGETQYF. The CDR3 nucleotides read TGTGCCAGCAGCCCACATATACTAGCGGGAGGTGGTGAGACCCAGTACTTC.

The genes are TRBV2 and TRBJ2-7, with D unclear. The germline V gene has CDR1 SNHLY and CDR2 FYNNEI. This CDR3 contains 12 residues. Trimming shortened V by 7 bases and J by 0 bases, and 7 bases separated the two germline ends. This CDR3 reads CASTRFSYEQYF. In DNA form, the CDR3 reads TGTGCCAGCACGCGGTTCTCCTACGAGCAGTACTTC. The full variable domain, in which reference TRBV2 and TRBJ2-7 provide the parts outside the CDR3, is EPEVTQTPSHQVTQMGQEVILRCVPISNHLYFYWYRQILGQKVEFLVSFYNNEISEKSEIFDDQFSVERPDGSNFTLKIRSTKLEDSAMYFCASTRFSYEQYFGPGTRLTVT.

The V and J genes are TRBV15 and TRBJ1-2; TRBD1 matches at 7 bases. CDR3 length equals 17 residues. The V and J ends lost 5 bases and 3 bases, in that order; junction bases with no gene match: 15. In germline, CDR1 is LNHNV, CDR2 YYDKDF (reference sequence). The CDR3 region is CATSQTTLRQGDYGYTF. CDR3 DNA: TGTGCCACCAGCCAGACAACCCTACGACAGGGAGACTATGGCTACACCTTC.

The chain couples TRBV29-1 to TRBJ2-7, with D perhaps matching TRBD1 (6 bases). Germline V gene sequence: CDR1 SQVTM, CDR2 ANQGSEA. The CDR3 is made up of 13 amino acids. Trimming removed 5 bases at V and 3 bases at J, with 14 bases between. The CDR3 DNA reads as TGCAGCGTTACTCTTCAGGGGAGCTACGAGCAGTACGTC. This encodes CSVTLQGSYEQYV.

The chain recombines TRBV28 with TRBJ2-1, with a tentative D call TRBD2 (6 bases). Germline CDR1 reads MDHEN; CDR2 reads SYDVKM. Trimming cost V 8 bases and J 5 bases, with 22 bases left between them. The CDR3 has 16 amino acids. The CDR3 spells CASHPARDLHDNEQFF. The CDR3 DNA follows: TGTGCCAGCCACCCGGCTCGGGACTTACATGACAATGAGCAGTTCTTC. Complete variable domain (other parts from reference TRBV28 and TRBJ2-1): DVKVTQSSRYLVKRTGEKVFLECVQDMDHENMFWYRQDPGLGLRLIYFSYDVKMKEKGDIPEGYSVSREKKERFSLILESASTNQTSMYLCASHPARDLHDNEQFFGPGTRLTVL.

As regards this clone: An end of the junction differs from the germline gene, which may be a read error. The chain employs TRBV7-7 and TRBJ2-1; 11 bases fit TRBD1. Germline V CDR1 and CDR2: SSHAT, FNYEAQ (reference sequence). There are 16 residues in the CDR3. The CDR3 nucleotides are TGTGCTAGCAGCCCTCTCGTGGACAGGGGGCTGAATGAGCAGTTCTTC. This gives the protein CASSPLVDRGLNEQFF.

The chain combines TRBV7-2 with TRBJ2-2, with TRBD1 identical over 7 bases. The CDR3 sequence is 17 residues long. After removal of 5 bases from V and 7 bases from J, the junction contained 16 bases not matched to a gene. Germline V gives CDR1 SGHTA, CDR2 FQGNSA. CDR3 coding DNA: TGTGCCAGCAGCCACAGACCCTTACAGGGGCTGGGCGGGGAGCTGTTTTTT. Translating gives CASSHRPLQGLGGELFF.

This sequence joins TRBV5-4 and TRBJ2-7, with D possibly being TRBD1 (6 bases). Germline-derived CDR1 and CDR2 are SGHNT and YYREEE (reference sequence). The germline V and J ends were trimmed by 4 bases and 5 bases, with 13 bases remaining between them. CDR3 size: 13 residues. CDR3 nucleotide sequence: TGTGCCAGCAGCACCTCAGGGGTTGACGAGCAGTACGTC. Translating gives CASSTSGVDEQYV.

The rearrangement joins TRBV18 to TRBJ1-2; no reliable D call. This CDR3 is 12 amino acids long. Germline V CDR1 and CDR2: KGHSH, LQKENI. Between the trimmed V and J ends, which lost 3 bases and 8 bases, there was a span of 10 bases. CDR3 sequence reads: CASSPDSWGYTF. Written as DNA, the CDR3 is TGTGCCAGCTCACCGGACTCTTGGGGCTACACCTTC.

The J gene is TRBJ2-7, the V gene TRBV4-3, with 11 bases lining up with TRBD2. Germline V gene sequence: CDR1 LGHNA, CDR2 YSLEER. V was clipped by 6 bases and J by 6 bases; unmatched bases: 16. The CDR3 spans 17 residues. The CDR3 nucleotides read TGCGCCAGCAGTGTTACTAGCGGGAGCCAAACCCCCCGCGAGCAGTACTTC. It translates to CASSVTSGSQTPREQYF.

The chain combines TRBV2 with TRBJ1-5, with TRBD1 as a possible D gene (5 bases). The CDR3 sequence is 13 residues long. Trimming took off 7 bases at V and 2 bases at J, with 9 bases between the two ends. Germline lookup yields CDR1 SNHLY and CDR2 FYNNEI. The DNA for the CDR3 is TGTGCCAGCACGGGAGGGGGCAATCAGCCCCAGCATTTT. This translates into CASTGGGNQPQHF.

In this sample, this clone turned up a few times. The CDR3 nucleotides are TGCGCCAGCACTACAGGGGGGAACTACGAGCAGTACGTC. This encodes CASTTGGNYEQYV. This chain joins TRBV23-1 and TRBJ2-7; TRBD1 matches at 8 bases. TRBV23-1 is an ORF; its function is uncertain. CDR3 length: 13 residues. V lost 7 bases, J lost 3 bases, and 5 bases stayed unmatched.